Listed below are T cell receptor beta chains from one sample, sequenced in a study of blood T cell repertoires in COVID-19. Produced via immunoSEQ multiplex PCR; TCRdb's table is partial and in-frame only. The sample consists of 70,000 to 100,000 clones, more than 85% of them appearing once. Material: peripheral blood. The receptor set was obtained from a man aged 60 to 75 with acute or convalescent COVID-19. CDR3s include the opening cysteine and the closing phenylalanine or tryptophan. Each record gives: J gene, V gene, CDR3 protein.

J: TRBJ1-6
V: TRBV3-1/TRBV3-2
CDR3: CASSQEAARGNSPLHF

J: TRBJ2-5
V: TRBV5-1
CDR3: CASSLVEETQYF

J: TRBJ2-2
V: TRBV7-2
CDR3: CASSPHITGELFF

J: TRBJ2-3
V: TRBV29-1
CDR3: CSVDPGDTQYF

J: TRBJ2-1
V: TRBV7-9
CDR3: CASSPFSGGIYNEQFF

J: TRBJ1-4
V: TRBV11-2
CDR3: CASSFGATGPNEKLFF

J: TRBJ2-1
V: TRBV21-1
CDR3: CASSSGAGGTYNEQFF

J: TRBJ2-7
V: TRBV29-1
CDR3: CSALSGLSSYEQYF

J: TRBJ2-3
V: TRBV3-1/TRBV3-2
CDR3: CASSQDPAGASDTQYF

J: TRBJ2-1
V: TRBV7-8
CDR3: CASSTVGYYNEQFF

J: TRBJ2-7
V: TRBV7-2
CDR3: CASSTRAGGPHEQYF

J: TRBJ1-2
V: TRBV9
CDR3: CASSIGGQGRGYTF

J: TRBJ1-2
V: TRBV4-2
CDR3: CASMGTGRNFNYGYTF

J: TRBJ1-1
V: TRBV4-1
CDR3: CASSQENAGVNTEAFF

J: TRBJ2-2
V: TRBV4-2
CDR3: CASRGSTGELFF

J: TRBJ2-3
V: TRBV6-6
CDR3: CASSPDRGLTDTQYF

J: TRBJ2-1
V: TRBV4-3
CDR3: CASSQGSWGLSFGEQFF

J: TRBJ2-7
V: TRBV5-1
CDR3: CASSLAVASEQYF

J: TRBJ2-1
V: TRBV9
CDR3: CASSVGGGSSYNEQFF

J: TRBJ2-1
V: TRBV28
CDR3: CASSVSDNEQFF

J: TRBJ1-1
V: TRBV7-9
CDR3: CASSLGVTTEAFF

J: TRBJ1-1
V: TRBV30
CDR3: CAWRRTANTEAFF

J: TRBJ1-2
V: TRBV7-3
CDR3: CASSQTGVDGYTF

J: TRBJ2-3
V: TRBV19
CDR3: CASSRRRDTSTDTQYF

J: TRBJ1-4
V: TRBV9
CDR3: CASSRGQGTTNEKLFF

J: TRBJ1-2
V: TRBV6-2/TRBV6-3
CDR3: CASSLMAGSYGYTF

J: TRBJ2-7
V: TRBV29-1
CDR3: CSVETDSYEQYF

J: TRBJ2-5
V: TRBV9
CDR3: CASSVAAGESETQYF

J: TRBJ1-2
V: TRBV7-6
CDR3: CASSYSSYGYTF

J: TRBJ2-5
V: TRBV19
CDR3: CASGTSGGDEETQYF

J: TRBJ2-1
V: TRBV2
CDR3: CASSPKTSGSDEQFF

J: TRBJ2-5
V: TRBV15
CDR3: CATSRMPLAGAPGEETQYF